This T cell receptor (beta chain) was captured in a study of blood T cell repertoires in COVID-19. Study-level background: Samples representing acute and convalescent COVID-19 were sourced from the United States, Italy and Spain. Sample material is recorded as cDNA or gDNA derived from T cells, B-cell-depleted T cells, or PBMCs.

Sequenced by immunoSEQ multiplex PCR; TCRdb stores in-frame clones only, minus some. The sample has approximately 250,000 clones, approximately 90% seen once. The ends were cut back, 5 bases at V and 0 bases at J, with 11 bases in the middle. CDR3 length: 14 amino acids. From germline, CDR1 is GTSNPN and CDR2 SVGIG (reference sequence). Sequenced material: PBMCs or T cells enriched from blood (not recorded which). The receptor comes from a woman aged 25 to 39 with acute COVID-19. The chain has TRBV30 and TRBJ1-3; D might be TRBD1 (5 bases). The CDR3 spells CAWRTGYSGNTIYF. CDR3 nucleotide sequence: TGTGCCTGGCGCACAGGCTACTCTGGAAACACCATATATTTT.